A selection of T cell receptor beta chains follows, all from one sample in a study of cytomegalovirus exposure and HLA in healthy donors. Method: immunoSEQ multiplex PCR; TCRdb's copy keeps in-frame clones and lacks some. The sample shows more than 140,000 clones, about three quarters of them seen only once. Input material: PBMCs. These receptors were collected from a female donor in good health and CMV-seronegative. The CDR3 runs from the conserved cysteine through the conserved F or W. A D gene is named only where the DNA matches it firmly. Expanded clones get a size class; other rows say once, few or many, or leave the size out.

V	size	D	J	CDR3	DNA
TRBV5-6	few	TRBD1	TRBJ1-4	CASSSTGAGRRNEKLFF	TGTGCCAGCAGCTCGACAGGGGCGGGGAGGCGTAATGAAAAACTGTTTTTT
TRBV18	-	TRBD1	TRBJ1-1	CASSPSQGAGLNTEAFF	TGTGCCAGCTCACCCTCGCAGGGGGCAGGGTTGAACACTGAAGCTTTCTTT
TRBV27	-	-	TRBJ2-7	CASSLSAGVHEQYF	TGTGCCAGCAGTTTATCGGCCGGAGTCCACGAGCAGTACTTC
TRBV2	few	TRBD2	TRBJ2-5	CASSRTSGGALETQYF	TGTGCCAGCAGTCGGACTAGCGGGGGGGCCTTAGAGACCCAGTACTTC
TRBV6-6	-	-	TRBJ1-1	CASSYSGGNTEAFF	TGTGCCAGCAGTTACTCGGGGGGAAACACTGAAGCTTTCTTT
TRBV5-1	-	TRBD2	TRBJ2-1	CASRLAGYNEQFF	TGCGCCAGCAGGCTAGCGGGATACAATGAGCAGTTCTTC
TRBV15	once	TRBD1	TRBJ2-5	CATSYRGGETQYF	TGTGCCACCAGTTACAGGGGCGGGGAGACCCAGTACTTC
TRBV6-5	-	-	TRBJ2-1	CASSSSRGWGNEQFF	-
TRBV6-5	few	-	TRBJ1-1	CASSYRGGRGTEAFF	TGTGCCAGCAGTTACCGGGGGGGTCGGGGCACTGAAGCTTTCTTT
TRBV7-9	few	-	TRBJ2-1	CASKSAGTYNEQFF	TGTGCCAGCAAGTCCGCTGGGACATACAATGAGCAGTTCTTC
TRBV2	-	TRBD1	TRBJ1-5	CASTGQGDQPQHF	TGTGCCAGCACCGGACAGGGGGATCAGCCCCAGCATTTT
TRBV5-1	few	TRBD1	TRBJ1-4	CASATGQELEKLFF	TGCGCCAGCGCCACGGGACAGGAGCTTGAAAAACTGTTTTTT
TRBV6-5	few	TRBD1	TRBJ2-5	CASSPGQVIETQYF	TGTGCCAGCAGTCCTGGACAGGTGATAGAGACCCAGTACTTC
TRBV18	-	TRBD1	TRBJ1-5	CASSQDRQGRGNNQPQHF	TGTGCCAGCTCACAGGACCGACAGGGAAGGGGTAACAATCAGCCCCAGCATTTT
TRBV5-1	-	-	TRBJ1-1	CASSPRWQNTEAFF	TGCGCCAGCAGCCCCCGTTGGCAGAACACTGAAGCTTTCTTT
TRBV6-1	-	-	TRBJ1-6	CASRDFLNSPLHF	TGTGCCAGCCGGGACTTTCTTAATTCACCCCTCCACTTT
TRBV2	few	TRBD1	TRBJ1-1	CASSVRDRGASNTEAFF	TGTGCCAGCAGTGTTCGGGACAGGGGAGCCTCGAACACTGAAGCTTTCTTT
TRBV6-1	-	-	TRBJ1-2	CASWSNYGYTF	TGTGCCAGCTGGAGTAACTATGGCTACACCTTC
TRBV27	-	-	TRBJ1-2	CASSPDRQDYGYTF	TGTGCCAGCAGTCCGGACAGACAGGACTATGGCTACACCTTC
TRBV27	few	-	TRBJ1-3	CASSLRGSSGNTIYF	TGTGCCAGCAGCCTCAGGGGTAGCTCTGGAAACACCATATATTTT
TRBV11-3	-	TRBD1	TRBJ2-7	CASSRNSGGKGYEQYF	TGTGCCAGCAGCCGAAACTCAGGGGGCAAAGGCTACGAGCAGTACTTC
TRBV6-5	-	-	TRBJ1-3	CASSYSGPIPGNTIYF	TGTGCCAGCAGTTATTCAGGCCCCATCCCTGGAAACACCATATATTTT
TRBV28	-	-	TRBJ2-7	CASSLEDYEQYF	TGTGCCAGCAGTTTAGAGGATTACGAGCAGTACTTC
TRBV7-2	-	TRBD1	TRBJ2-1	CASSRGTGSYNEQFF	TGTGCCAGCAGCCGCGGGACAGGCTCCTACAATGAGCAGTTCTTC
TRBV7-2	few	TRBD2	TRBJ2-7	CASSLASGSSYEQYF	TGTGCCAGCAGCTTAGCTAGCGGGAGCTCCTACGAGCAGTACTTC
TRBV19	-	-	TRBJ1-1	CASSPGMNTEAFF	TGTGCCAGTAGTCCGGGTATGAACACTGAAGCTTTCTTT
TRBV7-8	-	-	TRBJ2-7	CASSPRGAYEQYF	TGTGCCAGCAGCCCGCGGGGAGCCTACGAGCAGTACTTC
TRBV6-5	-	-	TRBJ1-1	CASRQRGTEAFF	TGTGCCAGCAGACAACGGGGCACTGAAGCTTTCTTT
TRBV5-6	once	TRBD1	TRBJ2-7	CASSLALGQVLGEQYF	TGTGCCAGCAGCTTGGCCTTAGGACAGGTCCTGGGGGAGCAGTACTTC
TRBV6-5	-	TRBD1	TRBJ1-4	CASSRGTDEKLFF	TGTGCCAGCAGTCGTGGGACAGATGAAAAACTGTTTTTT
TRBV27	-	-	TRBJ2-1	CASPKKRSSYNEQFF	TGTGCCAGCCCTAAGAAACGGAGCTCCTACAATGAGCAGTTCTTC
TRBV5-1	-	TRBD1	TRBJ1-2	CASSTSGTGEGYTF	TGCGCCAGCAGCACCTCCGGGACAGGGGAGGGCTACACCTTC
TRBV7-9	-	-	TRBJ1-1	CASSIQENTEAFF	TGTGCCAGCAGCATCCAGGAGAACACTGAAGCTTTCTTT
TRBV7-2	-	-	TRBJ1-1	CASSLVGGKNTEAFF	TGTGCCAGCAGCTTAGTGGGGGGAAAGAACACTGAAGCTTTCTTT
TRBV2	-	-	TRBJ2-3	CASRPTGLVDTQYF	TGTGCCAGCCGCCCCACAGGGTTGGTAGATACGCAGTATTTT
TRBV11-2	-	-	TRBJ2-2	CASSFLAHGATGELFF	TGTGCCAGCAGCTTTTTGGCCCATGGGGCCACCGGGGAGCTGTTTTTT
TRBV6-5	-	TRBD1	TRBJ1-2	CASTEDRGSYTF	TGTGCCAGCACCGAGGACAGGGGGAGCTACACCTTC
TRBV6-1	-	TRBD2	TRBJ2-5	CASSEIAGGPGETQYF	TGTGCCAGCAGTGAGATAGCGGGGGGGCCCGGAGAGACCCAGTACTTC
TRBV9	-	-	TRBJ2-3	CASSVSRGTLDTQYF	TGTGCCAGCAGCGTGAGCCGGGGGACCCTGGATACGCAGTATTTT
TRBV6-5	-	-	TRBJ2-1	CASSYGGTPYNEQFF	TGTGCCAGCAGTTATGGAGGTACTCCCTACAATGAGCAGTTCTTC
TRBV2	-	-	TRBJ2-7	CASTSETAVHSYEQYF	TGTGCCAGCACCTCGGAGACTGCGGTCCACTCCTACGAGCAGTACTTC
TRBV5-1	-	-	TRBJ2-1	CASSFGPNEQFF	TGCGCCAGCAGCTTCGGTCCCAATGAGCAGTTCTTC
TRBV15	few	-	TRBJ1-6	CATSGTGGLDSPLHF	TGTGCCACCAGCGGTACCGGGGGGCTCGATTCACCCCTCCACTTT
TRBV6-5	-	-	TRBJ2-7	CASSKTASYEQYF	TGTGCCAGCAGCAAGACAGCCTCCTACGAGCAGTACTTC
TRBV6-1	once	TRBD1	TRBJ1-2	CAGLEQGKNYGYTF	TGTGCCGGTTTAGAACAGGGGAAAAACTATGGCTACACCTTC
TRBV2	-	TRBD1	TRBJ2-1	CASTRTGGRSYNEQFF	TGTGCCAGCACGCGGACAGGGGGCCGATCCTACAATGAGCAGTTCTTC
TRBV4-2	-	-	TRBJ1-6	CASSQGGSSYNSPLHF	TGTGCCAGCAGCCAAGGAGGGAGCTCCTATAATTCACCCCTCCACTTT
TRBV9	-	-	TRBJ1-1	CASSVDGAITEAFF	TGTGCCAGCAGCGTAGATGGGGCAATCACTGAAGCTTTCTTT
TRBV27	-	-	TRBJ1-2	CASSFYAEAKAGYTF	TGTGCCAGCAGTTTCTACGCGGAAGCAAAGGCTGGCTACACCTTC
TRBV4-2	-	TRBD2	TRBJ2-3	CASSPAGELGTQYF	TGTGCCAGCAGCCCAGCGGGGGAGCTGGGTACGCAGTATTTT
TRBV5-4	-	-	TRBJ1-5	CASSPGGNQPQHF	TGTGCCAGCAGCCCCGGGGGCAATCAGCCCCAGCATTTT
TRBV6-6	few	TRBD1	TRBJ1-1	CASSKTGATEAFF	TGTGCCAGCAGTAAGACAGGGGCCACTGAAGCTTTCTTT
TRBV23-1	-	-	TRBJ1-1	CASGGVRDIENDTEAFF	TGCGCCAGCGGGGGGGTCCGGGACATCGAGAACGACACTGAAGCTTTCTTT
TRBV7-9	-	-	TRBJ1-1	CSSSFSRSEAFF	TGTTCCAGCAGCTTCTCCCGTTCTGAAGCTTTCTTT
TRBV19	-	-	TRBJ1-4	CASSSLGAGSNEKLFF	TGTGCCAGTAGTTCTCTCGGCGCAGGGTCTAATGAAAAACTGTTTTTT
TRBV10-2	-	TRBD1	TRBJ2-1	CASSVWDRRGRSSYNEQFF	TGCGCCAGCAGTGTATGGGACAGACGGGGTAGGAGCTCCTACAATGAGCAGTTCTTC
TRBV6-1	-	TRBD1	TRBJ1-4	CASSRGEGNEKLFF	TGTGCCAGCAGCAGGGGGGAAGGTAATGAAAAACTGTTTTTT
TRBV4-1	once	-	TRBJ2-3	CASSQVGGGARDTQYF	TGCGCCAGCAGCCAAGTAGGTGGGGGGGCACGGGATACGCAGTATTTT
TRBV6-5	-	-	TRBJ1-1	CASSNQGTDEAFF	TGTGCCAGCAGCAACCAGGGGACCGATGAAGCTTTCTTT
TRBV2	-	TRBD1	TRBJ1-2	CASSQYTGAGGYTF	TGTGCCAGCAGTCAGTACACAGGGGCAGGGGGCTACACCTTC